Below, 24 T cell receptor beta chains from the same sample are listed, as sequenced in a study of OX40 agonist ivuxolimab in advanced cancers. The table came from immunoSEQ multiplex PCR; TCRdb's copy has only in-frame clones and leaves some out. Altogether about 70,000 clones are present, roughly nine tenths being singletons, with the ten largest covering 6.5% to 8.5%. The specimen comprised CD4+ or CD8+ T cells sorted from blood, sampled in a trial of the OX40 agonist ivuxolimab. All receptors come from an adult with an advanced solid tumor such as melanoma, head and neck, liver or kidney cancer.

The chain recombines TRBV27 with TRBJ2-7, with D unclear. V was pared by 6 bases and J by 9 bases, with 24 bases between. The V gene's germline CDR1 is MNHEY and CDR2 SMNVEV (reference sequence). CDR3 length equals 15 residues. The chain's CDR3 is CASRSGPAHPTRQYF. The CDR3 DNA is TGTGCCAGCAGATCCGGGCCCGCTCACCCCACCAGGCAGTACTTC.

The chain joins TRBV20-1 to TRBJ1-2; D may be TRBD1 (6 bases). CDR1 is DFQATT, CDR2 SNEGSKA, per germline (reference sequence). V was pared by 5 bases and J by 8 bases, with 12 bases between. This CDR3 has 11 amino acids. CDR3 DNA sequence: TGCAGTGCTCCAGAGGGGGGAGGCTACACCTTC. Its translation: CSAPEGGGYTF.

The chain employs TRBV9 and TRBJ2-5, with 7 bases fitting TRBD2. The V gene's germline CDR1 is SGDLS and CDR2 YYNGEE. CDR3 length: 13 amino acids. V was clipped by 1 base and J by 5 bases; unmatched bases: 2. The CDR3 region has the DNA TGTGCCAGCAGCGTATGGGGAGGGGAGACCCAGTACTTC. It is translated as CASSVWGGETQYF.

This chain connects TRBV5-5 to TRBJ2-5, with 8 nucleotides matching TRBD1. The CDR3 runs 14 residues. With 4 bases clipped from V and 4 bases from J, the junction kept 6 bases outside the gene matches. The germline CDR1 and CDR2 sequences are SGHKS and YYEKEE (reference sequence). The CDR3 loop reads CASSTTTGAETQYF. DNA for the CDR3: TGTGCCAGCAGCACTACGACAGGGGCAGAGACCCAGTACTTC.

This chain joins TRBV27 and TRBJ2-7, with TRBD2 identical over 11 bases. V lost 4 bases to trimming and J lost 3 bases; unmatched junction nucleotides: 2. The CDR3 totals 14 residues. CDR1 is MNHEY and CDR2 is SMNVEV in the germline V gene (reference sequence). CDR3 loop: CASSSSGGYYEQYF. The CDR3 DNA reads TGTGCCAGCAGTTCTAGCGGGGGGTACTACGAGCAGTACTTC.

The chain joins TRBV6-6 to TRBJ1-2; D not resolved. V lost 2 bases to trimming and J lost 6 bases, with 19 bases between them. Germline V gives CDR1 MNHNY, CDR2 SVGAGI (reference sequence). The CDR3 runs to 16 residues. CDR3 sequence (DNA): TGTGCCAGCAGTTACCTCCCGCCAGGAGAAACTCATGGCTACACCTTC. This codes for CASSYLPPGETHGYTF.

The chain couples TRBV7-6 to TRBJ2-5, with TRBD2 matching 12 bases. CDR1 and CDR2 from the germline V gene are SGHVS and FNYEAQ. The CDR3 has 16 residues. V lost 1 base, J lost 5 bases, and 5 bases stayed unmatched. The CDR3 nucleotides are TGTGCCAGCAGCTTAGAGCCTAGCGGGGGGGCGGAGACCCAGTACTTC. Amino acids: CASSLEPSGGAETQYF.

This chain links TRBV6-5 with TRBJ2-3; D is unclear. The CDR3 contains 15 residues. Germline V gene lookup returns CDR1 MNHEY and CDR2 SVGAGI. V lost 8 bases to trimming and J lost 4 bases, with 19 bases between them. This CDR3 reads CASRRTSYSPDTQYF. For the CDR3, the DNA is TGTGCCAGCCGCAGGACCTCGTATAGCCCAGATACGCAGTATTTT.

The V call is TRBV23-1, the J call TRBJ1-5; unclear D gene. TRBV23-1 is annotated as an ORF whose role is uncertain. V was trimmed by 6 bases and J by 6 bases, leaving 6 bases between them. The CDR3 is 11 amino acids. The CDR3 DNA is TGCGCCAGCAGCTTACTTCAGCCCCAGCATTTT. Translating gives CASSLLQPQHF.

CDR3 loop: CASSQGPAVYYEQYF. The CDR3 DNA reads as TGTGCCAGCAGCCAAGGGCCAGCGGTTTACTACGAGCAGTACTTC. V gene TRBV4-2 combines with J gene TRBJ2-7; weak D call: TRBD2 (5 bases). The CDR3 loop spans 15 amino acids. V gave up 1 base and J gave up 3 bases, with 13 bases separating them. Germline lookup yields CDR1 LGHNA and CDR2 YNFKEQ.

V and J are TRBV14 and TRBJ2-7; 10 bases are a match to TRBD1. Looked up from germline, CDR1 is SGHDN and CDR2 is FVKESK. V shed 4 bases, J shed 0 bases, and the junction held 6 bases outside the gene matches. This CDR3 has 16 amino acids. The CDR3 here is CASSLRQGALSYEQYF. The CDR3 coding sequence is TGTGCCAGCAGCCTAAGACAGGGGGCCCTCTCCTACGAGCAGTACTTC.

V usage is TRBV4-1 and J usage is TRBJ1-4, with unresolved D. CDR3 length: 17 amino acids. The V gene lost 0 bases and the J gene lost 7 bases, with 18 bases spanning the gap. CDR1 MGHRA and CDR2 YSYEKL come from the germline V gene. CDR3 bases: TGCGCCAGCAGCCAAGATTTTTCGCCGGGATGGGGTGAAAAACTGTTTTTT. Translated: CASSQDFSPGWGEKLFF.

The V gene is TRBV19, the J gene TRBJ2-1; no definite D call. The germline V gene has CDR1 LNHDA and CDR2 SQIVND (reference sequence). CDR3 length equals 12 residues. V lost 3 bases and J 10 bases, leaving 10 bases between the germline ends. The DNA for the CDR3 is TGTGCCAGTAGTATGTCGTGGTGGGAGCAGTTCTTC. It is translated as CASSMSWWEQFF.

The genes are TRBV7-9 and TRBJ1-1, with D possibly TRBD1 on 6 matching bases. The CDR3 is 13 amino acids. Looked up from germline, CDR1 is SEHNR and CDR2 is FQNEAQ (reference sequence). Trimming cost V 4 bases and J 8 bases, with 14 bases left between them. The CDR3 nucleotides are TGTGCCAGCAGCTCGGGGGCAACAACCGAAGCTTTCTTT. Its protein is CASSSGATTEAFF. Variable domain in full (rest from reference TRBV7-9 and TRBJ1-1): DTGVSQNPRHKITKRGQNVTFRCDPISEHNRLYWYRQTLGQGPEFLTYFQNEAQLEKSRLLSDRFSAERPKGSFSTLEIQRTEQGDSAMYLCASSSGATTEAFFGQGTRLTVV.

The chain carries TRBV10-3 and TRBJ1-1; D is unresolved. Deletions cut 0 bases from V and 3 bases from J, with 17 bases between. This CDR3 comprises 17 residues. Germline CDR1 reads ENHRY; CDR2 reads SYGVKD. The CDR3 spells CAISESFAPGGYTEAFF. CDR3 DNA sequence: TGTGCCATCAGTGAGTCGTTTGCCCCGGGCGGGTACACTGAAGCTTTCTTT.

The V gene is TRBV29-1, the J gene TRBJ2-7; tentatively, D is TRBD1 or TRBD2 (5 bases each). Trimming left V 6 bases short and J 2 bases short, with 14 bases between. The CDR3 loop spans 13 amino acids. CDR1 SQVTM and CDR2 ANQGSEA come from the germline V gene. The CDR3 DNA sequence: TGCAGCGTAGAGGGGAGTCAGACCTACGAGCAGTACTTC. Protein: CSVEGSQTYEQYF.

V usage is TRBV4-2 and J usage is TRBJ2-1, with 10 bases aligning to TRBD2. Per germline, CDR1 LGHNA and CDR2 YNFKEQ. CDR3 length: 14 amino acids. Trimming removed 1 base from V and 7 bases from J; junction bases left unmatched: 1. The CDR3 region is CASSQASGGNEQFF. The DNA for the CDR3 is TGTGCCAGCAGCCAAGCTAGCGGGGGAAATGAGCAGTTCTTC.

Remarks on this clone: One end of the junction is discordant with germline, which a read error may explain. The genes are TRBV6-5 and TRBJ2-7; TRBD1 aligns across 10 bases. Germline V gene sequence: CDR1 MNHEY, CDR2 SVGAGI. The CDR3 is 9 amino acids. The CDR3 DNA reads TGTGCCACTGGGACAGGGGAGAACTTC. Amino acid sequence: CATGTGENF.

DNA of the CDR3: TGTGCCAGCAGCTCCGGGACAGGAATTTACGAGCAGTACTTC. Residues: CASSSGTGIYEQYF. The chain couples TRBV13 to TRBJ2-7, with 8 bases matching TRBD1. Losses at the gene ends were 4 bases for V and 4 bases for J; bases not matched to a gene: 6. Germline V lookup: CDR1 PRHDT, CDR2 FYEKMQ (reference sequence). The CDR3 runs 14 residues.

The rearrangement links TRBV6-1 to TRBJ2-7; 9 bases fit TRBD2. The CDR3 runs 14 residues. Trimming cost V 5 bases and J 3 bases; bases outside gene matches: 5. Germline CDR1 reads MNHNS; CDR2 reads SASEGT. The CDR3 DNA sequence: TGTGCCAGCAGTTCAGGGCGGGGGGGCTACGAGCAGTACTTC. Its protein is CASSSGRGGYEQYF.

The chain joins TRBV9 to TRBJ1-2; no reliable D call. V lost 0 bases to trimming and J lost 4 bases, with 10 bases between them. Germline loops: CDR1 SGDLS, CDR2 YYNGEE. This CDR3 is 14 amino acids long. Here the CDR3 reads CASSVVPGSYGYTF. The DNA for the CDR3 is TGTGCCAGCAGCGTAGTTCCGGGGAGCTATGGCTACACCTTC.

V usage is TRBV6-1 and J usage is TRBJ1-2, with D possibly TRBD1 on 5 matching bases. This CDR3 comprises 15 residues. Germline loops: CDR1 MNHNS, CDR2 SASEGT. V shed 2 bases and J shed 5 bases, with 15 bases lying between them. CDR3 sequence reads: CASSEYGDGVYGYTF. In DNA, the CDR3 is TGTGCCAGCAGTGAATACGGGGACGGTGTATATGGCTACACCTTC.

V and J are TRBV21-1 and TRBJ2-3; the DNA was not compared with TRBD2, the D call given in the table. TRBV21-1 corresponds to a pseudogene. The CDR3 totals 16 residues. CDR3 region: CASSKGAAGGTDTQYF. The CDR3, as DNA: TGTGCCAGCAGCAAAGGGGCAGCGGGGGGGACAGATACGCAGTATTTT.

V is TRBV27 and J is TRBJ2-3, with D perhaps given as TRBD1 or TRBD2 (5 bases each). This CDR3 has 15 amino acids. V lost 2 bases, J lost 5 bases, and 14 bases lay in between. Germline V gene lookup returns CDR1 MNHEY and CDR2 SMNVEV (reference sequence). CDR3 residues: CASSLEQARVDTQYF. The CDR3 nucleotides read TGTGCCAGCAGTTTAGAACAGGCGAGGGTAGATACGCAGTATTTT.